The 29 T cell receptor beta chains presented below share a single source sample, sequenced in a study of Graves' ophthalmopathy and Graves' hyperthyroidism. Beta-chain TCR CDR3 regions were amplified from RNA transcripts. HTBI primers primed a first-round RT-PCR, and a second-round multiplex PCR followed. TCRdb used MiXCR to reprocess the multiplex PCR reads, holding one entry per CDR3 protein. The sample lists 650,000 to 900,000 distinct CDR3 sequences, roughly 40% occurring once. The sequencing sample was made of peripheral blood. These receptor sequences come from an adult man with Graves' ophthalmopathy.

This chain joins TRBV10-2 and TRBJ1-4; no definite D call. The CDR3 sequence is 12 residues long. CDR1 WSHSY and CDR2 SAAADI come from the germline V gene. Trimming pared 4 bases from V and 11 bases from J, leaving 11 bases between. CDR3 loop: CASSAGGRKLFF. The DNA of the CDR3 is TGCGCCAGCAGTGCGGGTGGGAGGAAACTGTTTTTT.

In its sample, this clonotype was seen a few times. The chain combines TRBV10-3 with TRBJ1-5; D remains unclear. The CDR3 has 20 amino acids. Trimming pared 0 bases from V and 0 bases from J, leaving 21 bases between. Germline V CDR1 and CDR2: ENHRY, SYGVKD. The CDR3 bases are TGTGCCATCAGTGAGTCCTTCTGGGTCCCTCCTGGTTATAGCAATCAGCCCCAGCATTTT. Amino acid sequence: CAISESFWVPPGYSNQPQHF.

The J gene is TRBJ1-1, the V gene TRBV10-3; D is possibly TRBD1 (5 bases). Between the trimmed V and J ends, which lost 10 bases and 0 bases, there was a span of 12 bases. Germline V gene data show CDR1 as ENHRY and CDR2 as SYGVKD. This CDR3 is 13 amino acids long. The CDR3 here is CASRALLNTEAFF. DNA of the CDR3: TGTGCCAGCAGGGCACTCCTGAACACTGAAGCTTTCTTT.

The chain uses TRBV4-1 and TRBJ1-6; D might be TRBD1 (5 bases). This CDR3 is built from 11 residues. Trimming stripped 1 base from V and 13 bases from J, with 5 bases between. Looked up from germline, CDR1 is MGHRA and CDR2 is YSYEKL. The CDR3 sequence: CASSQGQPLHF. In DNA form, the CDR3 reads TGCGCCAGCAGCCAAGGACAGCCCCTCCACTTT.

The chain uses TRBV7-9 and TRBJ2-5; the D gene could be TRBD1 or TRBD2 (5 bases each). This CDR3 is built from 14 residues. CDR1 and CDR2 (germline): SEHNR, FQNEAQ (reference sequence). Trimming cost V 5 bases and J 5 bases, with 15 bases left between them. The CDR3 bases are TGTGCCAGCAGCCCCGGGGCTAGCTGGGAGACCCAGTACTTC. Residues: CASSPGASWETQYF.

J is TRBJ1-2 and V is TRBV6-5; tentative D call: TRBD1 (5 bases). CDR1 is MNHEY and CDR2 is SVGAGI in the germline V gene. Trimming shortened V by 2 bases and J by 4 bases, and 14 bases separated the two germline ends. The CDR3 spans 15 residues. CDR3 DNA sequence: TGTGCCAGCAGTTACGGGGACCGACATAGCTATGGCTACACCTTC. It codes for CASSYGDRHSYGYTF.

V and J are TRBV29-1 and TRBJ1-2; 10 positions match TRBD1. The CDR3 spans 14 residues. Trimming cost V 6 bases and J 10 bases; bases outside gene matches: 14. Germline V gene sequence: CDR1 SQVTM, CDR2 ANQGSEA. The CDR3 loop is CSVGGTGDLGVYTF. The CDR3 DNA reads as TGCAGCGTGGGAGGGACAGGGGATTTAGGAGTCTACACCTTC.

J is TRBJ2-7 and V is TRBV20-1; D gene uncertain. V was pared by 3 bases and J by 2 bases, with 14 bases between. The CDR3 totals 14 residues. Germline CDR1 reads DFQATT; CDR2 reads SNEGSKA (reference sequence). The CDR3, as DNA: TGCAGTGCTAGGCGCACCGCGAATACCTACGAGCAGTACTTC. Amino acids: CSARRTANTYEQYF.

The CDR3 is CASEPIESTEAFF. The DNA for the CDR3 is TGTGCCAGCGAGCCCATTGAATCCACTGAAGCTTTCTTT. The gene calls are TRBV2 and TRBJ1-1, with unresolved D. Germline lookup yields CDR1 SNHLY and CDR2 FYNNEI. The V and J ends lost 8 bases and 4 bases respectively, with 14 bases between them. The CDR3 spans 13 residues. The full variable domain, rest sourced from reference TRBV2 and TRBJ1-1, is EPEVTQTPSHQVTQMGQEVILRCVPISNHLYFYWYRQILGQKVEFLVSFYNNEISEKSEIFDDQFSVERPDGSNFTLKIRSTKLEDSAMYFCASEPIESTEAFFGQGTRLTVV.

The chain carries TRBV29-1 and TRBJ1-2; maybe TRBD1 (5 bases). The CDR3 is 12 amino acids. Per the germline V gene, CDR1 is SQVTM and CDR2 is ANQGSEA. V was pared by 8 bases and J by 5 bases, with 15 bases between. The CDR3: CSSPTGSYGYTF. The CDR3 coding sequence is TGCAGCAGTCCAACAGGAAGTTATGGCTACACCTTC.

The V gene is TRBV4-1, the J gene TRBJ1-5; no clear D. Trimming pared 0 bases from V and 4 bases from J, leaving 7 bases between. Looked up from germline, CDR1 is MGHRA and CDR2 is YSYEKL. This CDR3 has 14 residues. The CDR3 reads CASSQEGVNQPQHF. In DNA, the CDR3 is TGCGCCAGCAGCCAAGAAGGAGTGAATCAGCCCCAGCATTTT.

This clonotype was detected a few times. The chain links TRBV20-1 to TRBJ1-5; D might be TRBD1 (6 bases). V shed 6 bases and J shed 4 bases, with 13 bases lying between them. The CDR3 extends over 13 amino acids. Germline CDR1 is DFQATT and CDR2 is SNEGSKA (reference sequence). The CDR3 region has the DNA TGCAGTGCCCGGAGGACAGTAAATCAGCCCCAGCATTTT. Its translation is CSARRTVNQPQHF.

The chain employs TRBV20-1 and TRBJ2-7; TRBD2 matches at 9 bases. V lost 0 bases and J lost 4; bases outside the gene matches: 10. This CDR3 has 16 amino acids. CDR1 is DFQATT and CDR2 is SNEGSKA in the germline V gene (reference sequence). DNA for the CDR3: TGCAGTGCTAGAGAGGTACGGCCTAGCGGGGTGTACGAGCAGTACTTC. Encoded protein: CSAREVRPSGVYEQYF.

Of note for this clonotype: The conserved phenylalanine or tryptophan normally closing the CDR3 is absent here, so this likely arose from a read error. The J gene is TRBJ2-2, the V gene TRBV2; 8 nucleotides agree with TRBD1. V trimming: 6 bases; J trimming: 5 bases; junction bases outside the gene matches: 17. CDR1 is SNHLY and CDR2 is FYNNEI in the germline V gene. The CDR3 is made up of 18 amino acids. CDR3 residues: CASSPKTKLTGETGELFS. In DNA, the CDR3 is TGTGCCAGCAGCCCAAAAACCAAGCTGACAGGGGAAACCGGGGAGCTGTTTTCT.

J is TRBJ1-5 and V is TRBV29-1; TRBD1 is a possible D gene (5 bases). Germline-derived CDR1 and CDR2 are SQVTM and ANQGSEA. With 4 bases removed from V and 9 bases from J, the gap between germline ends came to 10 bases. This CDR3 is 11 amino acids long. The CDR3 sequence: CSVVAGRPQHF. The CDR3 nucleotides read TGCAGCGTTGTGGCGGGGCGGCCCCAGCATTTT.

The CDR3 reads CAGLAGGTYEQYF. CDR3 in DNA: TGTGCCGGACTAGCGGGAGGGACCTACGAGCAGTACTTC. The rearrangement joins TRBV11-2 to TRBJ2-7, with 15 positions matching TRBD2. V lost 11 bases, J lost 2 bases, and 1 base stayed unmatched. The germline CDR1 and CDR2 sequences are SGHAT and FQNNGV. The CDR3 contains 13 residues. Supplemented by reference TRBV11-2 and TRBJ2-7, the full variable domain reads EAGVAQSPRYKIIEKRQSVAFWCNPISGHATLYWYQQILGQGPKLLIQFQNNGVVDDSQLPKDRFSAERLKGVDSTLKIQPAKLEDSAVYLCAGLAGGTYEQYFGPGTRLTVT.

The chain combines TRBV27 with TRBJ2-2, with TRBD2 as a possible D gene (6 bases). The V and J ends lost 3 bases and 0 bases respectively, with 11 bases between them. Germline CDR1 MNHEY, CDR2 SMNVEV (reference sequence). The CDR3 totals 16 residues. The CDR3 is CASSFDGGTNTGELFF. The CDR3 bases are TGTGCCAGCAGTTTTGACGGGGGAACGAACACCGGGGAGCTGTTTTTT.

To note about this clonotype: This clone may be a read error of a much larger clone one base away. CDR3 nucleotide sequence: TGCGGCGTTGAACTCGGGACAGGGGGTTACGAGCAGTACTTC. It encodes CGVELGTGGYEQYF. This chain connects TRBV29-1 to TRBJ2-7; 11 bases map to TRBD1. The CDR3 has 14 residues. CDR1 SQVTM and CDR2 ANQGSEA come from the germline V gene.

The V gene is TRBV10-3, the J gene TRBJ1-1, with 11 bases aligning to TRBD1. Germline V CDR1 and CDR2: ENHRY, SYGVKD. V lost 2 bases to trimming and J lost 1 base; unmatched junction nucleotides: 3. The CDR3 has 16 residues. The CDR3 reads CAISEGGQGANTEAFF. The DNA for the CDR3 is TGTGCCATCAGTGAGGGCGGACAGGGGGCGAACACTGAAGCTTTCTTT.

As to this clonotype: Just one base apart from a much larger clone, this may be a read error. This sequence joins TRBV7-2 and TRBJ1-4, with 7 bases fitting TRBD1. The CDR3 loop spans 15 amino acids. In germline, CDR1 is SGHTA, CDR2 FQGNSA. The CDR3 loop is CASSLAKGANEKPFF. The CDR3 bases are TGTGCCAGCAGCTTAGCGAAGGGGGCGAATGAAAAACCGTTTTTT.

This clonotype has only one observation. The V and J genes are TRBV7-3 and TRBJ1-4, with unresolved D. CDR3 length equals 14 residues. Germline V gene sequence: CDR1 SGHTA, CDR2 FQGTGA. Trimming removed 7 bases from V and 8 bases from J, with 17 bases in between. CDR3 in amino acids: CASTPSNSREKLFF. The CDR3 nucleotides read TGTGCCAGCACCCCGAGCAACTCGCGGGAAAAACTGTTTTTT.

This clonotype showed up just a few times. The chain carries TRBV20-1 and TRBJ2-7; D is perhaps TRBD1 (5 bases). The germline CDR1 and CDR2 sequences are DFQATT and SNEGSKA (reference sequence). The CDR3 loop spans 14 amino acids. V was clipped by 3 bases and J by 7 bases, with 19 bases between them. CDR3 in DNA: TGCAGTGCTAGTTCCAGCAGACAGCCCTGGGAGCAGTACTTC. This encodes CSASSSRQPWEQYF.

The CDR3 here is CASSVDEREGTGELFF. For the CDR3, the DNA is TGTGCCAGCAGCGTAGACGAGCGGGAAGGCACCGGGGAGCTGTTTTTT. V gene TRBV9 combines with J gene TRBJ2-2; 7 bases line up with TRBD2. The CDR3 has 16 residues. Trimming cost V 0 bases and J 4 bases; bases outside gene matches: 6. Germline V lookup: CDR1 SGDLS, CDR2 YYNGEE. Full variable domain (remainder filled in from reference TRBV9 and TRBJ2-2): DSGVTQTPKHLITATGQRVTLRCSPRSGDLSVYWYQQSLDQGLQFLIQYYNGEERAKGNILERFSAQQFPDLHSELNLSSLELGDSALYFCASSVDEREGTGELFFGEGSRLTVL.

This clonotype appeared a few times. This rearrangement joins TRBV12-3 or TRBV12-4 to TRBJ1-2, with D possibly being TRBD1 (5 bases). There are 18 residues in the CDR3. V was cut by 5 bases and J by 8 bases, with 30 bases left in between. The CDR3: CASSHLRDVGDQGLGYTF. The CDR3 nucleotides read TGTGCCAGCAGTCACCTCCGGGACGTCGGCGATCAAGGGCTCGGCTACACCTTC.

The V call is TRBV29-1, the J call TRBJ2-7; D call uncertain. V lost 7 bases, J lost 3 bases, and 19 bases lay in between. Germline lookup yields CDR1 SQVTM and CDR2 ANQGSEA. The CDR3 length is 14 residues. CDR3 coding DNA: TGCAGCGGTATAAGTTTTGGCCAGAGCTACGAGCAGTACTTC. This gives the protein CSGISFGQSYEQYF.

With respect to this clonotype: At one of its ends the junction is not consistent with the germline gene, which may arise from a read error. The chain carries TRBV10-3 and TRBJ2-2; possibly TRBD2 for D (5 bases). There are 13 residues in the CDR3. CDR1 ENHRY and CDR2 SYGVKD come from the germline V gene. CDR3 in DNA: TGTGCCATCAGTGAGCTGGGCACCGGGGAGCCGTTTTTT. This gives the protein CAISELGTGEPFF.

CDR3: CSVGGRAEETQYF. In DNA form, the CDR3 reads TGCAGCGTTGGCGGGAGGGCTGAAGAGACCCAGTACTTC. The chain employs TRBV29-1 and TRBJ2-5, with TRBD2 identical over 9 bases. The CDR3 runs 13 residues. J lost 3 bases, V lost 4 bases, and 3 bases had no gene match. Germline values: CDR1 SQVTM, CDR2 ANQGSEA. Supplemented by reference TRBV29-1 and TRBJ2-5, the full variable domain reads SAVISQKPSRDICQRGTSLTIQCQVDSQVTMMFWYRQQPGQSLTLIATANQGSEATYESGFVIDKFPISRPNLTFSTLTVSNMSPEDSSIYLCSVGGRAEETQYFGPGTRLLVL.

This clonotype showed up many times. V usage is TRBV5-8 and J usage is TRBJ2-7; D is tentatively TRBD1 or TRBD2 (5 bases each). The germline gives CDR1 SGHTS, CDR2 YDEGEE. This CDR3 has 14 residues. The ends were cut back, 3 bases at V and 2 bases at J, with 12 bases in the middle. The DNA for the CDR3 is TGTGCCAGCAGCTCCCGGGACGGTACCTACGAGCAGTACTTC. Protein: CASSSRDGTYEQYF.

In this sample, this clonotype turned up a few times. In nucleotides, the CDR3 is TGTGCCAGCAGCCAGGGCCCCTCCGAGCAGTACTTC. The encoded protein is CASSQGPSEQYF. The genes are TRBV7-9 and TRBJ2-7; D possibly corresponds to TRBD1 (5 bases). V was pared by 5 bases and J by 6 bases, with 11 bases between. This CDR3 spans 12 amino acids. Germline V CDR1 and CDR2: SEHNR, FQNEAQ (reference sequence).